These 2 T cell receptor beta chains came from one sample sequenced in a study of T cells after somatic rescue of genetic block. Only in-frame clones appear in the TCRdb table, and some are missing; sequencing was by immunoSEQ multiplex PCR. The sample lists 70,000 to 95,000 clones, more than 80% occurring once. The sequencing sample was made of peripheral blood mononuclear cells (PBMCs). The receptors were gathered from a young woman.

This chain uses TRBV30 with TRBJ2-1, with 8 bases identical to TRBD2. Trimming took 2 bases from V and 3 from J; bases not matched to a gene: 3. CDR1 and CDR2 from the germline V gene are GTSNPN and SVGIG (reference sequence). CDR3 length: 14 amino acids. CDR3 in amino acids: CAWSRLAIYNEQFF. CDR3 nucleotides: TGTGCCTGGAGTAGACTAGCGATCTACAATGAGCAGTTCTTC.

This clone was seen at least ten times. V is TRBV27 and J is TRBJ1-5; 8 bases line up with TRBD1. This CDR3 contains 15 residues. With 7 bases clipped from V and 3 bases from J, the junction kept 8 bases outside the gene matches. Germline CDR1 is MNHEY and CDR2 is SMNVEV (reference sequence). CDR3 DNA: TGTGCCAGCAAAGTCGGACAGGGTCCCAATCAGCCCCAGCATTTT. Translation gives CASKVGQGPNQPQHF.